This TCR beta chain stems from a study of CD8 T cells in Susac syndrome. The germline gives CDR1 DFQATT, CDR2 SNEGSKA (reference sequence). The ends lost 5 bases at V and 5 bases at J; junction bases unmatched: 9. This CDR3 has 16 amino acids. RNA amounts of roughly 0.5 to 1 ug underwent reverse transcription with random hexamers. immunoSEQ multiplex PCR amplified TCR beta CDR3 across 54 Vbeta, 13 Jbeta. Each CDR3 protein gets one entry after TCRdb re-called the immunoSEQ multiplex PCR reads with MiXCR. The sample lists approximately 190,000 distinct CDR3 sequences, approximately 96% occurring once. The TCR sequence derives from a human donor with Susac syndrome. The J gene is TRBJ2-5, the V gene TRBV20-1; TRBD2 agrees at 15 bases. The sample comprised CD4+ T cells from PBMCs. The CDR3 DNA reads as TGCAGTGCTGAACCGGGACTAGCGGGGGGTCTGGAGACCCAGTACTTC. Translation gives CSAEPGLAGGLETQYF.